This TCR beta chain was captured in a study of blood T cell repertoires in COVID-19. In the study overall: The samples span acute and convalescent COVID-19 from the United States, Italy and Spain. T cells, B-cell-depleted T cells, or PBMCs supplied cDNA or gDNA.

Per the study methods: Using reference gene primer amplification, nucleated cell counts were estimated. Only in-frame clones appear in the TCRdb table, and some are missing; sequencing was by immunoSEQ multiplex PCR. V and J calls and clone size come straight from that table; D and trimming were deduced from the DNA. In the table there are around 60,000 clones, 85% to 90% of which are singletons. There are a few counts of this clone. The V gene end was trimmed by 6 bases and the J gene end by 0 bases; junction bases not matched to a gene: 3. The length of the CDR3 is 15 residues. Germline V lookup: CDR1 MNHEY, CDR2 SVGAGI.

This TCR was recovered from a man aged 60-69 years with active COVID-19. The sequenced sample consisted of peripheral blood. J is TRBJ2-1 and V is TRBV6-5; 9 nucleotides agree with TRBD2. This CDR3 is CASRVAGVSYNEQFF. CDR3 coding DNA: TGTGCCAGCAGGGTAGCGGGAGTCTCCTACAATGAGCAGTTCTTC.